These T cell receptor beta chains were read from a single sample in a study of blood T cell repertoires in COVID-19. Method: immunoSEQ multiplex PCR; TCRdb's copy keeps in-frame clones and lacks some. The sample has some 14,000 clones, roughly 80% seen once. What was sequenced was peripheral blood. All receptors derive from a human donor in a cohort sampled during active COVID-19. The CDR3 runs from the conserved cysteine through the conserved F or W.

v_gene	j_gene	CDR3aa
TRBV18	TRBJ1-4	CASSLDSEGEKLFF
TRBV4-1	TRBJ2-3	CASSFGTSGRDTDTQYF
TRBV5-1	TRBJ1-2	CASSSGQDYGYTF
TRBV20-1	TRBJ2-7	CSASWYGGEEQYF
TRBV6-5	TRBJ1-2	CASSPGDLVLYGYTF
TRBV7-6	TRBJ2-5	CASSPRQRGGETQYF
TRBV6-6	TRBJ2-2	CASISVETRTGELFF
TRBV14	TRBJ2-5	CASSQDMEGFRETQYF
TRBV15	TRBJ1-1	CATSRTGTGKTEAFF
TRBV11-1	TRBJ2-7	CASSPRTGNYEQYF
TRBV19	TRBJ1-1	CASSIDRGAGTEAFF
TRBV14	TRBJ2-7	CASSQLGPLTYEQYF
TRBV6-5	TRBJ2-7	CASSLNWEQYF
TRBV5-6	TRBJ2-1	CASSLSYGKFGYNEQFF
TRBV4-1	TRBJ1-5	CASSQDGTALWPQHF
TRBV5-1	TRBJ2-5	CASSSTGGDETQYF
TRBV7-9	TRBJ1-4	CASSLEGLGGEKLFF
TRBV19	TRBJ1-5	CASMERGTGFNQPQHF
TRBV12-3/TRBV12-4	TRBJ2-7	CASSFNLGGEQYF
TRBV5-4	TRBJ2-6	CASSRGTGGSGANVLTF
TRBV10-3	TRBJ2-5	CAINGGLEKETQYF
TRBV7-2	TRBJ2-3	CASSPTGPDTQYF
TRBV30	TRBJ1-2	CALKRAGDRALGYTF
TRBV10-3	TRBJ2-2	CAISESVAANTGELFF
TRBV28	TRBJ1-1	CAPREAEAFF
TRBV15	TRBJ2-5	CATGVDRVLQETQYF
TRBV5-6	TRBJ1-3	CASSLVAGASGNTIYF
TRBV7-2	TRBJ1-5	CASSLEGAGSNQPQHF
TRBV4-1	TRBJ2-1	CASSQDSVGLAGGPGQFF
TRBV2	TRBJ2-5	CASSKSRGQETQYF
TRBV5-4	TRBJ2-7	CASSLEAGGHYEQYF
TRBV7-7	TRBJ2-5	CASSKLAGAQETQYF
TRBV12-3/TRBV12-4	TRBJ1-1	CASTTMTGSEAFF